This entry lists 4 T cell receptor beta chains sequenced from one sample in a study of cytomegalovirus exposure and HLA in healthy donors. The PCR contained 60 Vbeta and 13 Jbeta primers. Clones were sequenced by immunoSEQ multiplex PCR, and TCRdb holds only the in-frame ones, with some missing. This sample has fewer than 120,000 clones, with around 87% found just once. The source material was PBMCs. The origin of the receptors is a man in his forties in good health and CMV-seronegative.

The rearrangement joins TRBV25-1 to TRBJ1-2; D is unresolved. CDR1 is MGHDK and CDR2 is SYGVNS in the germline V gene. The CDR3 runs to 11 residues. V lost 4 bases and J 8 bases, leaving 8 bases between the germline ends. The DNA for the CDR3 is TGTGCCAGCAGTGGCCTTCAGGGCTACACCTTC. Protein: CASSGLQGYTF.

This clone came up once. The J gene is TRBJ2-2, the V gene TRBV6-1, with no clear D. This CDR3 is built from 12 residues. V gave up 7 bases and J gave up 4 bases, with 7 bases separating them. The germline V gene has CDR1 MNHNS and CDR2 SASEGT. CDR3 bases: TGTGCCAGCAATCATCCCACCGGGGAGCTGTTTTTT. This codes for CASNHPTGELFF.

This clone was seen just once. The CDR3 loop reads CASSLTSGGDTQYF. For the CDR3, the DNA is TGCGCCAGCAGCCTGACTAGCGGGGGAGATACGCAGTATTTT. J is TRBJ2-3 and V is TRBV4-3, with 12 positions matching TRBD2. J gave up 5 bases and V 4 bases, and 1 base lay outside the gene matches. This CDR3 contains 14 residues. Germline lookup yields CDR1 LGHNA and CDR2 YSLEER.

This clone was seen only a few times. CDR3 in amino acids: CASSFTGTGTEAFF. The CDR3 region has the DNA TGTGCCAGCAGCTTCACCGGGACAGGCACTGAAGCTTTCTTT. The V gene is TRBV7-2, the J gene TRBJ1-1, with 8 bases aligning to TRBD1. V lost 3 bases to trimming and J lost 4 bases; unmatched junction nucleotides: 4. The germline V gene encodes CDR1 SGHTA and CDR2 FQGNSA. CDR3 length: 14 amino acids.